This T cell receptor beta chain is from a study of blood T cell repertoires in COVID-19. Study-wide context: Sites across the United States, Italy and Spain contributed samples from acute and convalescent COVID-19. PBMCs, B-cell-depleted T cells, or T cells provided the cDNA or gDNA that made up the material.

Authors' processing steps: Amplification of reference gene primers was used by the study to estimate nucleated cell counts. Assay used: immunoSEQ multiplex PCR; TCRdb lists only in-frame clones, some missing. For V, J and clone size, that table is used; D and trimming come from the DNA. The profile covers about 35,000 clones, with about 81% appearing a single time and about 44% taken by the ten largest. This clone was detected many times. Sequenced input: peripheral blood. The receptor was derived from a human donor in a cohort sampled during active or convalescent COVID-19. The donor label of this sample is uncertain.

CDR3 sequence (DNA): TGTGCCAGCAGCGTAATGGCGGGACAGGAGAACACTGAAGCTTTCTTT. Protein sequence: CASSVMAGQENTEAFF. The J gene is TRBJ1-1, the V gene TRBV9; 8 bases agree with TRBD1. After removal of 1 base from V and 1 base from J, the junction contained 6 bases not matched to a gene. Germline V lookup: CDR1 SGDLS, CDR2 YYNGEE. The CDR3 is 16 amino acids.